One sample yielded the 8 T cell receptor beta chains listed below, sequenced in a study of T cells in women clearing cervical HPV infection. Generated by immunoSEQ multiplex PCR, the TCRdb table keeps only in-frame clones and is missing some. The sample totals 25,000 to 35,000 clones. The sequenced sample was blood buffy coat. The origin of the receptors is a woman between 18 and 70 years old with a cervical HPV16 infection that either progressed to CIN3+ or cleared (not recorded which).

Comments on this clone: Read coverage stops 3 residues before the CDR3 terminus; the germline J gene supplies the remainder. This sequence joins TRBV2 and TRBJ1-2, with a weak D call TRBD1 (5 bases). CDR1 and CDR2 from the germline V gene are SNHLY and FYNNEI. Between the trimmed V and J ends, which lost 6 bases and 5 bases, there was a span of 7 bases. CDR3 length: 11 residues. CDR3 in amino acids: CASRPGYGYTF. The sequenced part of the CDR3 DNA is TGTGCCAGCAGGCCAGGGTATGGC.

To note about this clone: The read comes to an end 3 residues before the CDR3 does, leaving the germline J gene to fill in the end. V gene TRBV18 combines with J gene TRBJ2-4; tentatively, D is TRBD1 (7 bases). Germline V gene data show CDR1 as KGHSH and CDR2 as LQKENI. CDR3 length: 14 residues. Partial CDR3 DNA: TGTGCCAGCTCACCGGAGGGACAGATTTATGGT. It codes for CASSPEGQIYG. In full, the CDR3 is CASSPEGQIYGQYF.

As for this clone: One end of the junction does not line up with germline, which may come from a read error. The CDR3 end is not reached by the read, which stops 3 residues before it; the germline J gene fills it in. The genes are TRBV6-1 and TRBJ1-2; 8 bases are a match to TRBD1. The CDR3 extends over 14 amino acids. Germline V gene sequence: CDR1 MNHNS, CDR2 SASEGT. The part of the CDR3 DNA that was read is TGTGCCAGCAGTCAAGCCTCCGGACAGGGAGGC. It is translated as CASSQASGQGG. The whole CDR3 protein reads CASSQASGQGGYTF.

As concerns this clone: The read finishes 3 residues shy of the CDR3 end, and the germline J gene is used to complete it. The chain links TRBV6-1 to TRBJ2-7, with TRBD1 identical over 7 bases. The CDR3 spans 15 residues. The J segment lost 0 bases and the V segment lost 4 bases, leaving 6 bases of the junction unmatched. Germline V lookup: CDR1 MNHNS, CDR2 SASEGT. The CDR3 DNA, read in part, is TGTGCCAGCAGTGCCCCGGACAGGAGCTCCTACGAG. Protein: CASSAPDRSSYE. The CDR3 in full is CASSAPDRSSYEQYF.

Notes on this clone: The read comes to an end 3 residues before the CDR3 does, leaving the germline J gene to fill in the end. This chain joins TRBV5-1 and TRBJ2-6; TRBD1 aligns across 12 bases. The CDR3 has 19 amino acids. V was pared by 0 bases and J by 0 bases, with 4 bases of the junction left unmatched. CDR1 and CDR2 from the germline V gene are SGHRS and YFSETQ. The CDR3 region is CASSLARGQGASGANVLTF. Incomplete CDR3 DNA: TGCGCCAGCAGCTTGGCCAGGGGACAGGGGGCCTCTGGGGCCAACGTC.

In regard to this clone: The read stops 3 residues short of the end of the CDR3; the missing end is completed from the germline J gene. The chain carries TRBV12-3 or TRBV12-4 and TRBJ1-2; TRBD1 agrees at 8 bases. V gave up 5 bases and J gave up 7 bases; unmatched junction bases: 6. CDR3 size: 13 residues. CDR3: CASSTTGGTGYTF. CDR3 bases read: TGTGCCAGCAGTACAACAGGGGGGACTGGC.

On this clone: Read data end 3 residues before the CDR3 end; the end is taken from the germline J gene. Other DNA sequences in the sample encode the same CDR3. The chain couples TRBV5-6 to TRBJ1-3; tentatively, D is TRBD1 (6 bases). Per the germline V gene, CDR1 is SGHDT and CDR2 is YYEEEE. The CDR3 contains 14 residues. With 3 bases removed from V and 2 bases from J, the gap between germline ends came to 9 bases. The CDR3 sequence is CASSSGQPGNTIYF. CDR3 DNA, as far as it was read: TGTGCCAGCAGCTCCGGACAGCCTGGAAACACC.

Concerning this clone itself: From the germline J gene comes the end of the CDR3, since the read stops 3 residues before it. This chain links TRBV30 with TRBJ1-5; D remains unclear. The germline gives CDR1 GTSNPN, CDR2 SVGIG (reference sequence). Trimming pared 1 base from V and 1 base from J, leaving 11 bases between. This CDR3 spans 15 amino acids. The CDR3 bases that were read are TGTGCCTGGAGTGAGGGCACCGTCAGCAATCAGCCC. This codes for CAWSEGTVSNQP. Given in full, the CDR3 is CAWSEGTVSNQPQHF.